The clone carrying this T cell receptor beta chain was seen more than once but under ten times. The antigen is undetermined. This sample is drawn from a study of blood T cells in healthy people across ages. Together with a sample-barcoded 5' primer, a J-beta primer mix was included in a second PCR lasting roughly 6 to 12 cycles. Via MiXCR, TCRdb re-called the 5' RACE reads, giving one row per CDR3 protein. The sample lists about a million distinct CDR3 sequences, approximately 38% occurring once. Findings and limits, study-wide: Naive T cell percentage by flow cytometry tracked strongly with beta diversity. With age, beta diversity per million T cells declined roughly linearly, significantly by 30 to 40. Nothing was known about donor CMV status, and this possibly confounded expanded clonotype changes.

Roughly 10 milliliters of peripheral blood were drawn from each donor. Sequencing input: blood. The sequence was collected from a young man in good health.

The CDR3 bases are TGCGCCAGCAGCCCAACCGACGGGAAGTCAACAGAAGCTTTCTTT. Translating gives CASSPTDGKSTEAFF. The chain combines TRBV4-1 with TRBJ1-1; D remains ambiguous. Germline lookup yields CDR1 MGHRA and CDR2 YSYEKL. The CDR3 loop spans 15 amino acids. The V and J ends lost 4 bases and 8 bases respectively, with 20 bases between them.